This T cell receptor beta chain was identified during a study of blood T cell repertoires in COVID-19. Participants were aged roughly 18 to 100 years from around 26 US areas. Two negative PCRs, clearance, or symptom resolution characterized the recovered Cohort 3 donors. In the original processing: For nucleated cells, counts were estimated from reference gene primer amplification. Produced via immunoSEQ multiplex PCR; TCRdb's table is partial and in-frame only. V, J and clone size are taken as reported in that table, and D and trimming were inferred from the DNA itself. The sample lists about 170,000 clones, 83% occurring once. V was clipped by 2 bases and J by 2 bases, with 10 bases between them. Germline CDR1 and CDR2: SGHTA and FQGNSA. The CDR3 totals 15 residues.

The receptor's source is a woman in her 50s who had recovered from COVID-19. This chain joins TRBV7-2 and TRBJ2-1; a weak D match, TRBD2 (5 bases). Input material: PBMCs or T cells enriched from blood (not recorded which). The CDR3 region has the DNA TGTGCCAGCAGCTTAATTCTAGCACCCTACAATGAGCAGTTCTTC. Translation gives CASSLILAPYNEQFF.